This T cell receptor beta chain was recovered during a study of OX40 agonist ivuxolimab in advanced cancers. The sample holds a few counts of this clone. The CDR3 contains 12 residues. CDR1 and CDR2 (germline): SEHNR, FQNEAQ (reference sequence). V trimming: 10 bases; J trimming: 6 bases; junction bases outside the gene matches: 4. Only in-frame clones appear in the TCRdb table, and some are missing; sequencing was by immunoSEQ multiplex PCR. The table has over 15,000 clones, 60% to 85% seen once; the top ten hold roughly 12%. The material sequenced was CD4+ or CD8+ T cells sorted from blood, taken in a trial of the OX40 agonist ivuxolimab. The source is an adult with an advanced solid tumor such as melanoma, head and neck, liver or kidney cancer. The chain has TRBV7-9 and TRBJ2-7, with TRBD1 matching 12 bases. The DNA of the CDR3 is TGTGCCACCGGGACAGGGGGCGGCGAGCAGTACTTC. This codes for CATGTGGGEQYF.